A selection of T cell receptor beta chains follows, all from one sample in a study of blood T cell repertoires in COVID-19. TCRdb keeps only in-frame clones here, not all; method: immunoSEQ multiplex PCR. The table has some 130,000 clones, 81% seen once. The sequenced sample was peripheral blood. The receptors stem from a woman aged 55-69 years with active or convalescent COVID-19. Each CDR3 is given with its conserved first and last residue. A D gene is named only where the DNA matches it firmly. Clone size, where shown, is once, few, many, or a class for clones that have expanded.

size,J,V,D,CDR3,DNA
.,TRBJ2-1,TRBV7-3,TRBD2,CASSSTGTTGGIEQFF,TGTGCCAGCAGCTCCACCGGGACTACTGGAGGGATTGAGCAGTTCTTC
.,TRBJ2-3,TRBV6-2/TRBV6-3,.,CASNPGHRDTQYF,TGTGCCAGCAACCCGGGACATCGAGATACGCAGTATTTT
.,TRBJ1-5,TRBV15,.,CATSRDIGVLNQPQHF,TGTGCCACCAGCAGAGATATCGGGGTCCTCAATCAGCCCCAGCATTTT
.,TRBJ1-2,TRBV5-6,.,CASRLAGGYTF,TGTGCCAGCAGACTAGCCGGTGGCTACACCTTC
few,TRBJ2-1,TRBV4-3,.,CASSQDQLDYNEQFF,TGCGCCAGCAGCCAAGATCAACTAGACTACAATGAGCAGTTCTTC
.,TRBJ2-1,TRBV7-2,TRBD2,CASRGTSGGFNEQFF,TGTGCCAGCAGGGGGACTAGCGGGGGATTCAATGAGCAGTTCTTC
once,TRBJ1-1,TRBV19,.,CASSIEGRKGAEAFF,TGTGCCAGTAGTATAGAAGGGAGAAAGGGGGCTGAAGCTTTCTTT
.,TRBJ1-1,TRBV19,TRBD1,CASTYRGSNTEAFF,TGTGCCAGTACCTACAGGGGGTCGAACACTGAAGCTTTCTTT
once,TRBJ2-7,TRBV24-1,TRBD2,CATSDSGGGEQYF,TGTGCCACCAGTGATTCCGGGGGGGGCGAGCAGTACTTC
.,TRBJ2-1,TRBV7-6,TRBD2,CASSLGPAGVLGEQFF,TGTGCCAGCAGCTTAGGCCCAGCGGGAGTACTAGGTGAGCAGTTCTTC